The source of this T cell receptor beta chain is a study of radiation and T cells in renal cell carcinoma. The time point here: baseline pretreatment blood. Noted treatment: 15 Gy SBRT to primary tumor, nephrectomy 4 weeks later. Radiation-treated patients gave blood at baseline, week 2 and week 4. V was trimmed by 5 bases and J by 1 base, leaving 16 bases between them. The CDR3 is 15 amino acids. The germline gives CDR1 GTSNPN, CDR2 SVGIG (reference sequence). TCRdb keeps only in-frame clones here, not all; method: immunoSEQ multiplex PCR. There are 100,000 to 150,000 clones in the sample; about four fifths occur only once, and around 3% lies in the top ten.

The sequencing used blood, collected from a patient whose treatment included radiotherapy and nephrectomy. This sequence joins TRBV30 and TRBJ2-3; maybe TRBD2 (6 bases). This receptor was taken from a woman aged 55-70 years with renal cell carcinoma. This chain's CDR3 is CAWRFTSLGTDTQYF. Here the CDR3 DNA reads TGTGCCTGGCGCTTCACTAGCCTGGGCACAGATACGCAGTATTTT.